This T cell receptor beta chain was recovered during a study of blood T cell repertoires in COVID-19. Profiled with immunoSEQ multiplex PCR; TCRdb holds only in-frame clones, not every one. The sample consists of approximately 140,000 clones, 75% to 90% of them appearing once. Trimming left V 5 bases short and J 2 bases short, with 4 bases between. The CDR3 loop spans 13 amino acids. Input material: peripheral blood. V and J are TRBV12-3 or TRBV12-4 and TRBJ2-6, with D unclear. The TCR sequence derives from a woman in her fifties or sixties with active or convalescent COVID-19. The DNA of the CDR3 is TGTGCCAGCAGTCGTACTGGGGCCAACGTCCTGACTTTC. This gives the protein CASSRTGANVLTF.